One and the same sample provided the 20 T cell receptor beta chains below, sequenced in a study of T cells after yellow fever vaccination. TCRdb passed the 5' RACE reads through MiXCR, listing each CDR3 protein once. The sample lists tens of thousands of distinct CDR3 sequences; roughly 13% were seen once. The sequencing here drew on CD8+ T cells not binding an NS4B(214-222) dextramer, sorted from PBMCs, taken 21 days after the first yellow fever vaccination. The receptors shown here come from a man younger than 30 who received the YFV17D yellow fever vaccine.

This clonotype has only a few counts. The gene calls are TRBV11-2 and TRBJ2-1; possible D gene TRBD1, 6 bases. The germline V gene encodes CDR1 SGHAT and CDR2 FQNNGV. This CDR3 has 14 amino acids. The germline V and J ends were trimmed by 0 bases and 4 bases, with 7 bases remaining between them. DNA of the CDR3: TGTGCCAGCAGCTTAGAAGGACAGTACAATGAGCAGTTCTTC. It yields the protein CASSLEGQYNEQFF. Combining the CDR3 with reference TRBV11-2 and TRBJ2-1 gives the whole variable domain EAGVAQSPRYKIIEKRQSVAFWCNPISGHATLYWYQQILGQGPKLLIQFQNNGVVDDSQLPKDRFSAERLKGVDSTLKIQPAKLEDSAVYLCASSLEGQYNEQFFGPGTRLTVL.

This clonotype was seen more than once but under ten times. The chain has TRBV4-3 and TRBJ2-5, with 9 bases aligning to TRBD1. CDR1 is LGHNA and CDR2 is YSLEER in the germline V gene. The J segment lost 4 bases and the V segment lost 3 bases, leaving 6 bases of the junction unmatched. The CDR3 loop spans 15 amino acids. For the CDR3, the DNA is TGCGCCAGCAGCCACGGAACAGGGGGCACAGAGACCCAGTACTTC. This encodes CASSHGTGGTETQYF.

V is TRBV6-2 or TRBV6-3 and J is TRBJ2-2; the D gene could be TRBD1 or TRBD2 (7 bases each). Germline lookup yields CDR1 MNHEY and CDR2 SVGEGT. The CDR3 length is 16 residues. V shed 5 bases and J shed 5 bases, with 18 bases lying between them. The CDR3 spells CASSPRGRGRTGELFF. In DNA, the CDR3 is TGTGCCAGCAGTCCCCGAGGGAGGGGGCGAACCGGGGAGCTGTTTTTT.

The chain couples TRBV11-2 to TRBJ2-1; D may be TRBD1 (6 bases). This CDR3 region has 17 residues. The germline gives CDR1 SGHAT, CDR2 FQNNGV. V was shortened by 3 bases and J by 5 bases, with 20 bases between the two germline ends. In DNA, the CDR3 is TGTGCCAGCAGCTTCTCGGGGTGGTTATCAGGGGACAATGAGCAGTTCTTC. It yields the protein CASSFSGWLSGDNEQFF.

The rearrangement links TRBV10-3 to TRBJ1-3; D gene unclear. From germline, CDR1 is ENHRY and CDR2 SYGVKD. Trimming stripped 0 bases from V and 0 bases from J, with 12 bases between. The CDR3 length is 17 residues. The CDR3: CAISESGPTYSGNTIYF. CDR3 sequence (DNA): TGTGCCATCAGTGAGTCCGGACCAACTTACTCTGGAAACACCATATATTTT.

This clonotype was detected only a few times. This chain connects TRBV4-1 to TRBJ2-1, with D unresolved. The CDR3 has 12 residues. Per the germline V gene, CDR1 is MGHRA and CDR2 is YSYEKL. V lost 0 bases, J lost 10 bases, and 7 bases lay in between. The CDR3 DNA follows: TGCGCCAGCAGCCAAGATCCCATCGAGCAGTTCTTC. Translating gives CASSQDPIEQFF.

This clonotype showed up just a few times. V and J are TRBV4-1 and TRBJ1-5; D gene unclear. With 1 base removed from V and 3 bases from J, the gap between germline ends came to 7 bases. The CDR3 loop spans 14 amino acids. CDR1 is MGHRA, CDR2 YSYEKL, per germline. CDR3 DNA sequence: TGCGCCAGCAGCCAAGGGAACTACAATCAGCCCCAGCATTTT. Its translation: CASSQGNYNQPQHF.

The chain recombines TRBV5-4 with TRBJ2-7; D uncertain. In germline, CDR1 is SGHNT, CDR2 YYREEE (reference sequence). V was cut by 4 bases and J by 2 bases, with 13 bases left in between. The length of the CDR3 is 14 residues. CDR3 sequence reads: CASSAGSTAYEQYF. The CDR3 DNA reads as TGTGCCAGCAGCGCCGGGTCGACCGCCTACGAGCAGTACTTC.

This clonotype has just a few counts. This chain joins TRBV5-6 and TRBJ2-5; D unresolved. Germline V gene data show CDR1 as SGHDT and CDR2 as YYEEEE. This CDR3 contains 11 residues. The V and J ends lost 4 bases and 5 bases respectively, with 6 bases between them. CDR3 sequence: CASSGSETQYF. CDR3 bases: TGTGCCAGCAGCGGATCGGAGACCCAGTACTTC.

The J gene is TRBJ2-1, the V gene TRBV7-3, with 11 bases identical to TRBD2. J lost 9 bases, V lost 6 bases, and 10 bases had no gene match. Germline V gene data show CDR1 as SGHTA and CDR2 as FQGTGA. This CDR3 contains 15 residues. The CDR3 protein is CASSNLAGGPGEQFF. The CDR3 DNA follows: TGTGCCAGCAGTAACTTAGCGGGGGGGCCGGGTGAGCAGTTCTTC.

This clonotype was counted only a few times. J is TRBJ2-7 and V is TRBV29-1; D is tentatively TRBD1 or TRBD2 (6 bases each). CDR1 and CDR2 (germline): SQVTM, ANQGSEA. Deletions cut 5 bases from V and 0 bases from J, with 23 bases between. This CDR3 has 17 amino acids. The CDR3 DNA sequence: TGCAGCGTTCAAACGGTTTTATCGGGGGCGGCCTCCTACGAGCAGTACTTC. This codes for CSVQTVLSGAASYEQYF.

The chain couples TRBV12-3 or TRBV12-4 to TRBJ1-1, with TRBD1 as a possible D gene (5 bases). V lost 8 bases and J lost 0, with 7 bases in between. The CDR3 is made up of 12 amino acids. The CDR3 spells CASGGMNTEAFF. As DNA, the CDR3 is TGTGCCAGCGGGGGGATGAACACTGAAGCTTTCTTT.

This clonotype was recorded a few times. This chain links TRBV4-1 with TRBJ2-1, with D perhaps matching TRBD2 (6 bases). V gave up 2 bases and J gave up 7 bases, with 15 bases separating them. Germline V gene lookup returns CDR1 MGHRA and CDR2 YSYEKL. This CDR3 is 15 amino acids long. CDR3 nucleotide sequence: TGCGCCAGCAGCCAAATATCGGCGAGCGGGAATGAGCAGTTCTTC. It yields the protein CASSQISASGNEQFF.

In this sample, this clonotype turned up many times. This sequence joins TRBV12-3 or TRBV12-4 and TRBJ2-5; possible D gene TRBD2, 5 bases. V lost 3 bases and J lost 5, with 16 bases in between. This CDR3 is built from 15 residues. CDR3 in amino acids: CASSFSAGVRETQYF. Written as DNA, the CDR3 is TGTGCCAGCAGTTTTTCCGCGGGCGTGAGGGAGACCCAGTACTTC.

The chain recombines TRBV27 with TRBJ1-6; TRBD1 is a possible D gene (6 bases). Germline V lookup: CDR1 MNHEY, CDR2 SMNVEV (reference sequence). The CDR3 has 14 residues. The V and J ends lost 6 bases and 6 bases respectively, with 12 bases between them. The CDR3 coding sequence is TGTGCCAGCAGCTGGGGGCCCGGTAATTCACCCCTCCACTTT. Its protein product is CASSWGPGNSPLHF.

This clonotype was seen only a few times. V and J are TRBV29-1 and TRBJ2-2; D is undetermined. The germline CDR1 and CDR2 sequences are SQVTM and ANQGSEA. V lost 4 bases and J lost 6, with 21 bases in between. The CDR3 totals 16 residues. CDR3 in amino acids: CSVVSVTTTLAGELFF. DNA of the CDR3: TGCAGCGTTGTTTCTGTGACAACAACGTTAGCCGGGGAGCTGTTTTTT.

V gene TRBV7-2 combines with J gene TRBJ2-2; TRBD2 matches 8 bases. The ends lost 5 bases at V and 6 bases at J; junction bases unmatched: 5. In germline, CDR1 is SGHTA, CDR2 FQGNSA. The CDR3 contains 14 residues. CDR3 DNA: TGTGCCAGCAGCGATCGGACTAGCTCCGGGGAGCTGTTTTTT. Residues: CASSDRTSSGELFF.

The chain carries TRBV4-1 and TRBJ2-7; 10 nucleotides agree with TRBD1. Losses at the gene ends were 5 bases for V and 2 bases for J; bases not matched to a gene: 3. There are 14 residues in the CDR3. Per germline, CDR1 MGHRA and CDR2 YSYEKL. This chain's CDR3 is CASSDGQGAYEQYF. CDR3 sequence (DNA): TGCGCCAGCAGCGATGGACAGGGGGCCTACGAGCAGTACTTC.

V and J are TRBV6-1 and TRBJ2-1, with D possibly matching TRBD1 (6 bases). Per germline, CDR1 MNHNS and CDR2 SASEGT. CDR3 length equals 16 residues. Trimming took off 7 bases at V and 3 bases at J, with 19 bases between the two ends. CDR3 in DNA: TGTGCCAGCACTCCCACGGTCGAGGGGGTCTACAATGAGCAGTTCTTC. Protein: CASTPTVEGVYNEQFF.

The gene calls are TRBV6-5 and TRBJ1-6; 8 nucleotides match TRBD1. The CDR3 contains 14 residues. V dropped 4 bases and J dropped 10; count of bases not matched to a gene: 6. Germline CDR1 MNHEY, CDR2 SVGAGI. The CDR3 nucleotides read TGTGCCAGCAGTTCTCACAGGGGGGTCTCACCCCTCCACTTT. It translates to CASSSHRGVSPLHF.